The 8 T cell receptor beta chains below come from one sample, sequenced in a study of T cell changes during pregnancy in multiple sclerosis. Measured with immunoSEQ multiplex PCR; TCRdb has only the in-frame clones, and not every one. The top ten hold approximately 5.9% of the sample, which has some 31,000 clones, approximately 92% seen once. The source material was CD8+ T cells from peripheral blood mononuclear cells, sampled before pregnancy. The receptors here all came from a female donor with multiple sclerosis, enrolled in a pregnancy study.

The rearrangement uses TRBV7-9 and TRBJ1-2; D might be TRBD1 (5 bases). V shed 2 bases and J shed 0 bases, with 13 bases lying between them. Germline CDR1 and CDR2: SEHNR and FQNEAQ (reference sequence). The CDR3 runs 16 residues. The CDR3 loop is CASSLRRDRANYGYTF. As DNA, the CDR3 is TGTGCCAGCAGCTTAAGGAGGGACCGAGCTAACTATGGCTACACCTTC.

The genes are TRBV29-1 and TRBJ2-7; D might be TRBD1 (6 bases). The germline CDR1 and CDR2 sequences are SQVTM and ANQGSEA. V was pared by 5 bases and J by 2 bases, with 22 bases between. The length of the CDR3 is 16 residues. CDR3 bases: TGCAGCGTTACCCTTTCCAGAAAGGGGGACCCCTACGAGCAGTACTTC. The encoded protein is CSVTLSRKGDPYEQYF.

The chain combines TRBV28 with TRBJ2-1; no clear D. Germline CDR1 and CDR2: MDHEN and SYDVKM. The length of the CDR3 is 13 residues. V shed 6 bases and J shed 10 bases, with 16 bases lying between them. This CDR3 is CASSHKAPGEQFF. CDR3 nucleotides: TGTGCCAGCAGCCATAAAGCCCCCGGGGAGCAGTTCTTC.

CDR3 protein: CASSPPNRGEKLFF. The CDR3 DNA follows: TGTGCTAGTTCTCCCCCAAACAGGGGAGAAAAACTGTTTTTT. The rearrangement links TRBV12-5 to TRBJ1-4; 7 nucleotides align to TRBD1. The CDR3 is made up of 14 amino acids. Looked up from germline, CDR1 is LGHNT and CDR2 is FRNRAP. After removal of 8 bases from V and 8 bases from J, the junction contained 11 bases not matched to a gene.

The rearrangement joins TRBV19 to TRBJ2-1; the match to TRBD1 covers 8 bases. From germline, CDR1 is LNHDA and CDR2 SQIVND (reference sequence). Trimming cost V 1 base and J 9 bases; bases outside gene matches: 5. CDR3 length equals 14 residues. The CDR3 loop reads CASSIGQGISEQFF. The CDR3 nucleotides are TGTGCCAGTAGTATAGGACAGGGGATAAGTGAGCAGTTCTTC.

The chain uses TRBV27 and TRBJ2-2, with D tentatively TRBD2 (6 bases). The V gene lost 8 bases and the J gene lost 2 bases, with 12 bases spanning the gap. CDR3 size: 14 residues. Germline V gene lookup returns CDR1 MNHEY and CDR2 SMNVEV (reference sequence). Here the CDR3 DNA reads TGTGCCAGCCGCCCGGGACTTAACACCGGGGAGCTGTTTTTT. This encodes CASRPGLNTGELFF.

V gene TRBV9 combines with J gene TRBJ2-3; 9 nucleotides agree with TRBD2. The J segment lost 1 base and the V segment lost 4 bases, leaving 10 bases of the junction unmatched. Germline CDR1 reads SGDLS; CDR2 reads YYNGEE. This CDR3 has 17 residues. Here the CDR3 reads CASSYKGTSLGTDTQYF. Here the CDR3 DNA reads TGTGCCAGCAGCTACAAAGGGACTAGCCTCGGCACAGATACGCAGTATTTT.

The V call is TRBV6-1, the J call TRBJ2-7, with 10 bases that match TRBD1. Per germline, CDR1 MNHNS and CDR2 SASEGT. CDR3 length equals 15 residues. J lost 2 bases, V lost 3 bases, and 4 bases had no gene match. The CDR3 is CASSEETGGAYEQYF. The CDR3 region has the DNA TGTGCCAGCAGTGAGGAGACAGGGGGCGCCTACGAGCAGTACTTC.